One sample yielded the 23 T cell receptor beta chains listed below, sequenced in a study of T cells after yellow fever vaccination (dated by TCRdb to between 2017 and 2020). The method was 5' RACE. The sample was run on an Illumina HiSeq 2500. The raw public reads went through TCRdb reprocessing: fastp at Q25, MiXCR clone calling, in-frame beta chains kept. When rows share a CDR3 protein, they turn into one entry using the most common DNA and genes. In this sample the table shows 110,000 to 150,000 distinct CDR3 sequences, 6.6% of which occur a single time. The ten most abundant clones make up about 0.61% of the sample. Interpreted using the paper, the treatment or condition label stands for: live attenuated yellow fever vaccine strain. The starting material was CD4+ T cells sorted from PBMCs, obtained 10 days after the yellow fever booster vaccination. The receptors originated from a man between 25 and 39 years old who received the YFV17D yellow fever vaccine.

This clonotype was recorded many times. CDR3 protein: CASSLMTFGVKLFF. CDR3 in DNA: TGTGCCAGCAGCTTAATGACTTTCGGTGTAAAACTGTTTTTT. This sequence joins TRBV7-2 and TRBJ1-4, with D hard to call. Germline V gives CDR1 SGHTA, CDR2 FQGNSA. Trimming left V 2 bases short and J 10 bases short, with 14 bases between. CDR3 length: 14 amino acids.

The CDR3 protein is CASSLGQGGYGYTF. The CDR3 DNA reads TGTGCCAGCAGCTTAGGACAGGGGGGCTATGGCTACACCTTC. The V and J genes are TRBV7-2 and TRBJ1-2; 9 positions agree with TRBD1. The germline CDR1 and CDR2 sequences are SGHTA and FQGNSA. This CDR3 spans 14 amino acids. With V trimmed by 1 base and J by 4 bases, 1 base remained unmatched.

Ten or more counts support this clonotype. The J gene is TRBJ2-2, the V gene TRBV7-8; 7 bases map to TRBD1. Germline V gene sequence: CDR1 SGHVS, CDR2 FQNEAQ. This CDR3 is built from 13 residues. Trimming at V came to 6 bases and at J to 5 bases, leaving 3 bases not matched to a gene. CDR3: CASRHRGTGELFF. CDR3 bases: TGTGCCAGCAGGCACAGGGGTACCGGGGAGCTGTTTTTT.

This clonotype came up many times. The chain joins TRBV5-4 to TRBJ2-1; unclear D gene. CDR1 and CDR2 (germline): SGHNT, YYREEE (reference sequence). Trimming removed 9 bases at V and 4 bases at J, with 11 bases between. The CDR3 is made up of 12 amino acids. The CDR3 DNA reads TGTGCCACTCAGGTGGGGTACAATGAGCAGTTCTTC. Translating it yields CATQVGYNEQFF.

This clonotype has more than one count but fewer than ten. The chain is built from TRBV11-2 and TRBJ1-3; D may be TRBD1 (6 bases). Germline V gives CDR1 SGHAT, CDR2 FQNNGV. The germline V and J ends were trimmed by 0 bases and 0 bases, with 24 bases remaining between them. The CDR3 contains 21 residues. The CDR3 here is CASSLEVQGGGVRVSGNTIYF. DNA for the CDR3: TGTGCCAGCAGCTTAGAAGTACAGGGTGGGGGTGTTCGGGTCTCTGGAAACACCATATATTTT.

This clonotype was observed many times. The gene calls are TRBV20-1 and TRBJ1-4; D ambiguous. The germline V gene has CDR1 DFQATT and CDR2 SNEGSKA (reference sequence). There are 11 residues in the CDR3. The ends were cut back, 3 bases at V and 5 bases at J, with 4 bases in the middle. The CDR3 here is CSARGNEKLFF. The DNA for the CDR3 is TGCAGTGCTAGGGGGAATGAAAAACTGTTTTTT.

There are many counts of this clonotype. The CDR3 is CASSLEPTSNEQFF. Here the CDR3 DNA reads TGCGCCAGCAGCTTGGAGCCGACTAGCAATGAGCAGTTCTTC. The chain carries TRBV5-1 and TRBJ2-1; the D gene is possibly TRBD2 (6 bases). V lost 0 bases and J lost 6, with 10 bases in between. The CDR3 has 14 amino acids. The germline CDR1 and CDR2 sequences are SGHRS and YFSETQ.

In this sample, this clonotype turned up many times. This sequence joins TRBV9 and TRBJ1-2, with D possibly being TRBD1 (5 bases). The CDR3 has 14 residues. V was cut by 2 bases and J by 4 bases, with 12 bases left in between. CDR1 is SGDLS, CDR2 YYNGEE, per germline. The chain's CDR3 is CASSVGENFYGYTF. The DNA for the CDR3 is TGTGCCAGCAGCGTGGGGGAAAATTTCTATGGCTACACCTTC.

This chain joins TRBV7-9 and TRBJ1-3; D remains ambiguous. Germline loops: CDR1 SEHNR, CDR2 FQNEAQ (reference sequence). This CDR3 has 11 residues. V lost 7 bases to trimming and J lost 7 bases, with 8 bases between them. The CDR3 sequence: CASNGGNTIYF. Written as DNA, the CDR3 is TGTGCCAGCAACGGAGGGAACACCATATATTTT.

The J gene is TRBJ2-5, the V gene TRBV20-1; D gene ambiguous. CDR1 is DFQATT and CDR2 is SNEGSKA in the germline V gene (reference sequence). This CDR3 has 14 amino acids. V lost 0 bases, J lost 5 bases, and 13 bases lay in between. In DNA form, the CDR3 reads TGCAGTGCTAGAGATAAAACTGGCCGGGAGACCCAGTACTTC. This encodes CSARDKTGRETQYF.

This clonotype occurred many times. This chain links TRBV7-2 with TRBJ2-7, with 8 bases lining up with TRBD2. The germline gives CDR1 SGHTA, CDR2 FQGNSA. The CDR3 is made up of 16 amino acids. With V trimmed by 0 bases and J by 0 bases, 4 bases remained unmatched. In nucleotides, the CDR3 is TGTGCCAGCAGCTTAGCAGGGACTAGAAACTCCTACGAGCAGTACTTC. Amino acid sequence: CASSLAGTRNSYEQYF.

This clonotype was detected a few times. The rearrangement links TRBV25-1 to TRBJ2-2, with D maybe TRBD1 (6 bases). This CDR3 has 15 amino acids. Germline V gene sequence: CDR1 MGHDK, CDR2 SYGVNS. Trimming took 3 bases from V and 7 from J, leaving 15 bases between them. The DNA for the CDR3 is TGTGCCAGCAGTGACATACGACAGGAAGGCGGGGAGCTGTTTTTT. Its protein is CASSDIRQEGGELFF.

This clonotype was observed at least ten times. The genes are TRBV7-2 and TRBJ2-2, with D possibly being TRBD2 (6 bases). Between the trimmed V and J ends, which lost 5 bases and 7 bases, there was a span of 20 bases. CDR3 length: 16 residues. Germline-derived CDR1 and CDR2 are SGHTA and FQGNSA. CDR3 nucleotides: TGTGCCAGCAGCCGCGGGACCCGGGCGAAGTTCGGGGAGCTGTTTTTT. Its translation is CASSRGTRAKFGELFF.

The CDR3 nucleotides read TGTGCCAGCAGCCAAGTGTACCAGCAGTACTTC. Translating it yields CASSQVYQQYF. The chain couples TRBV14 to TRBJ2-7; D not resolved. The CDR3 is made up of 11 amino acids. Germline CDR1 reads SGHDN; CDR2 reads FVKESK. V was cut by 1 base and J by 8 bases, with 6 bases left in between.

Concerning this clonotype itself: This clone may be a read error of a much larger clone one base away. The CDR3 DNA reads as TGTGCCGGCAGTTTAATATCCGGGATTCCTCGGCAAGAGACCCAGTACTTC. This codes for CAGSLISGIPRQETQYF. The chain couples TRBV27 to TRBJ2-5; D is possibly TRBD2 (5 bases). The CDR3 has 17 residues. Germline CDR1 reads MNHEY; CDR2 reads SMNVEV (reference sequence).

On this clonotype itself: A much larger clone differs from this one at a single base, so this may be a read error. The CDR3 sequence is CASTLGTSGIFGEQFF. The CDR3 DNA reads TGTGCCAGCACCCTGGGGACTAGCGGGATATTCGGTGAGCAGTTCTTC. The chain uses TRBV7-8 and TRBJ2-1, with 13 nucleotides matching TRBD2. V trimming: 7 bases; J trimming: 9 bases; junction bases outside the gene matches: 12. Germline values: CDR1 SGHVS, CDR2 FQNEAQ. The CDR3 totals 16 residues.

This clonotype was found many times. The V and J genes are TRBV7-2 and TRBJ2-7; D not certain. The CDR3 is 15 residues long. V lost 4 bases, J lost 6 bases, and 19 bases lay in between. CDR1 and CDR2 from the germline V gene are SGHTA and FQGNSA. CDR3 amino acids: CASSSDRLGPREQYF. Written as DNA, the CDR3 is TGTGCCAGCAGCTCGGACCGCCTTGGGCCCCGCGAGCAGTACTTC.

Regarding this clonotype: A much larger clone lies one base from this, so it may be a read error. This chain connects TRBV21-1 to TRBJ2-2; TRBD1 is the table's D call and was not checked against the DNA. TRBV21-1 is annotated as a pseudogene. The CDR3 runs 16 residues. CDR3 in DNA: TGTGCCAGCAGCAAAGACGTCACGGGGCACACCGGGGAGCTGTTTTTT. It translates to CASSKDVTGHTGELFF.

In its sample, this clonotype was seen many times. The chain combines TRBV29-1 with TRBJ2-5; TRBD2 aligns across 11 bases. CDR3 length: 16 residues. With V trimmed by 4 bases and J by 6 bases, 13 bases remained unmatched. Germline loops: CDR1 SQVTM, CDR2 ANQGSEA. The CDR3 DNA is TGCAGCGTTGTATCCTCGCCTAGCGGGAGGTCGAAGACCCAGTACTTC. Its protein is CSVVSSPSGRSKTQYF.

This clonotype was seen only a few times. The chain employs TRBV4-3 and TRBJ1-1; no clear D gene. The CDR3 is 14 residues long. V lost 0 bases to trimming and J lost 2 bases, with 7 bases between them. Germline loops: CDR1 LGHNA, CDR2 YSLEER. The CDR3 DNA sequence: TGCGCCAGCAGCCAAGATGAGCGTAACACTGAAGCTTTCTTT. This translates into CASSQDERNTEAFF.

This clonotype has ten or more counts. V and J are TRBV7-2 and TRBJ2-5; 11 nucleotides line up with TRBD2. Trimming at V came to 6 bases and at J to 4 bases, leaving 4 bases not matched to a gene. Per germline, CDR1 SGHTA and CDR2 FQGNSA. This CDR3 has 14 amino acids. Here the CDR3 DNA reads TGTGCCAGCAGGCTAGCGGGAGGTCGAGAGACCCAGTACTTC. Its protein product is CASRLAGGRETQYF.

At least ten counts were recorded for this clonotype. Here the CDR3 reads CASSPPGVANEQFF. The CDR3 coding sequence is TGCGCCAGCAGTCCGCCAGGGGTGGCAAATGAGCAGTTCTTC. The V gene is TRBV4-3, the J gene TRBJ2-1; weak D call: TRBD1 (6 bases). Germline V gene sequence: CDR1 LGHNA, CDR2 YSLEER. CDR3 length: 14 amino acids. The germline V and J ends were trimmed by 6 bases and 7 bases, with 16 bases remaining between them.

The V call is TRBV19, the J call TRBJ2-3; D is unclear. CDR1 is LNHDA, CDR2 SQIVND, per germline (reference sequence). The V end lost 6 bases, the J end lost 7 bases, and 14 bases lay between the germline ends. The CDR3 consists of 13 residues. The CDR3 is CASRKSSGNTQYF. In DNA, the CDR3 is TGTGCCAGTAGAAAGAGCTCTGGAAATACGCAGTATTTT.